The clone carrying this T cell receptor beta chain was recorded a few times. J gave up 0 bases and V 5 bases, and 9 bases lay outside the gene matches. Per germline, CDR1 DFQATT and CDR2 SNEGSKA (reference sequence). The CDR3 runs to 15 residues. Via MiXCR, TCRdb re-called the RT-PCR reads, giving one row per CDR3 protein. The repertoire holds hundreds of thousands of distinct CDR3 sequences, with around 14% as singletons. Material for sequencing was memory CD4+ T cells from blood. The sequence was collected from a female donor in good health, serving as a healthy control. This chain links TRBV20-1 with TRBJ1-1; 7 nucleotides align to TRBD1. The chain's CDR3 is CSAPLRGTVNTEAFF. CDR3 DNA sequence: TGCAGTGCTCCCCTACGGGGGACAGTGAACACTGAAGCTTTCTTT.